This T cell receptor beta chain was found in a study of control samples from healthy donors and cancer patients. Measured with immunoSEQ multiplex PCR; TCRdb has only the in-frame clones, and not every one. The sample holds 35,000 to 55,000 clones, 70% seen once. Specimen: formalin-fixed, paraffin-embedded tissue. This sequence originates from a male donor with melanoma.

The CDR3 region is CSVEGGAYEQYF. The CDR3 nucleotides are TGCAGCGTTGAGGGGGGGGCCTACGAGCAGTACTTC. The J gene is TRBJ2-7, the V gene TRBV29-1; 7 bases are shared with TRBD2. V dropped 3 bases and J dropped 2; count of bases not matched to a gene: 1. The V gene's germline CDR1 is SQVTM and CDR2 ANQGSEA. The CDR3 is 12 amino acids.